A selection of T cell receptor beta chains follows, all from one sample in a study of metastatic and nonmetastatic thyroid tumors. TCRdb recomputed clones from the PCR reads via MiXCR. The table lists 5,000 to 6,500 clones, approximately 35% of them singletons. Sequenced: tumor tissue. These receptors all stem from a male donor with papillary thyroid cancer or a benign thyroid nodule (not recorded which). Some clones in this sample may be carry-over from other donors' samples. Each CDR3 is given with its conserved first and last residue.

V	CDR3
TRBV19	CASSMGAGGWSIQYF
TRBV5-5	CASSRTVGSEAFF
TRBV6-1	CASSEAAGNSYEQYF
TRBV5-1	CASSPHPEGGYTF
TRBV5-1	CASSLDGRGLKQYF
TRBV27	CASSLATGNYEQYF
TRBV15	CATSGRGQGMDTQYF
TRBV7-8	CASSSGTGALAGSYEQYF
TRBV6-1	CASSEAVTVFINSPLHF
TRBV27	CASTRGRGSPLHF
TRBV20-1	CSAKLQVNTEAFF
TRBV6-6	CASSYSRGSGSQPQHF
TRBV5-1	CASSWKMTGELFF
TRBV4-1	CASSQGHFNQPQHF
TRBV20-1	CSAGRAAGGSTDTQYF
TRBV27	CASSQGPGSAYNSPLHF
TRBV27	CASSLQRRSTDTQYF
TRBV11-2	CASSLTSLSTDTQYF
TRBV11-2	CASSTGQRGRDTQYF
TRBV7-6	CASSLAGENTIYF
TRBV6-2/TRBV6-3	CATQRGLLNSPLHF
TRBV6-1	CASGGHSGNTIYF
TRBV20-1	CSATGEGVKEQYF
TRBV7-2	CASSSLGGRETQYF
TRBV12-3/TRBV12-4	CASSSDKIYGYTF
TRBV18	CASSRNRGDEQYF
TRBV16	CASSQWGGYTF
TRBV10-3	CAISDEGNYGYTF